The next 8 T cell receptor beta chains were all read from a single sample in a study of blood T cells in healthy people across ages. Alongside a J-beta primer mix, a sample-barcoded 5' primer served in a second PCR lasting 7 to 11 cycles. Via MiXCR, TCRdb re-called the 5' RACE reads, giving one row per CDR3 protein. Among roughly 800,000 distinct CDR3 sequences, 20% to 25% were seen once, and the ten largest hold 3% to 4.5%. These data also featured in a second study, about T cells of mothers and their children.

The sequenced material came from blood. Receptors were obtained from a boy between 10 and 17 years old in good health.

This clonotype was counted between two and nine times. V gene TRBV4-3 combines with J gene TRBJ1-6; D is ambiguous. Germline V gene data show CDR1 as LGHNA and CDR2 as YSLEER. The germline V and J ends were trimmed by 5 bases and 8 bases, with 19 bases remaining between them. The CDR3 spans 16 residues. In DNA, the CDR3 is TGCGCCAGCAGCGCGACACGGGGAGTGTCGTATTCACCCCTCCACTTT. Residues: CASSATRGVSYSPLHF.

This clonotype was seen only a few times. Sequence at one end of the junction differs from germline and may be a read error. The V gene is TRBV29-1, the J gene TRBJ1-4; D perhaps matches TRBD1 (6 bases). Germline CDR1 reads SQVTM; CDR2 reads ANQGSEA. The CDR3 sequence is 14 residues long. The CDR3 DNA follows: TGCGGCGTAGAGACAGGTCTTACTAATGAAAAACTGTTTTTT. The encoded protein is CGVETGLTNEKLFF.

As for this clonotype: The conserved phenylalanine or tryptophan normally closing the CDR3 is absent here, so this likely arose from a read error. This rearrangement joins TRBV12-3 or TRBV12-4 to TRBJ2-1; D possibly corresponds to TRBD1 (6 bases). Trimming removed 4 bases at V and 2 bases at J, with 9 bases between. This CDR3 is 14 amino acids long. The chain's CDR3 is CASSSRDTYNEQFL. CDR3 in DNA: TGTGCCAGCAGTTCCAGGGACACCTACAATGAGCAGTTCCTC.

The V gene is TRBV10-3, the J gene TRBJ2-5, with D hard to call. Trimming stripped 4 bases from V and 1 base from J, with 10 bases between. The CDR3 runs to 14 residues. CDR1 and CDR2 (germline): ENHRY, SYGVKD. In nucleotides, the CDR3 is TGTGCCATCAGTGCTGGACGGCCCCAAGAGACCCAGTACTTC. Protein sequence: CAISAGRPQETQYF.

This clonotype was detected a few times. The chain has TRBV5-1 and TRBJ2-4, with 8 bases aligning to TRBD1. After removal of 0 bases from V and 6 bases from J, the junction contained 14 bases not matched to a gene. Germline CDR1 is SGHRS and CDR2 is YFSETQ. CDR3 length equals 18 residues. CDR3: CASSLAYRQGTKINIQYF. Written as DNA, the CDR3 is TGCGCCAGCAGCTTGGCTTACCGACAGGGGACAAAGATAAACATTCAGTACTTC.

This clonotype was observed a single time. The V and J genes are TRBV5-5 and TRBJ1-4, with D perhaps matching TRBD1 (5 bases). The germline V and J ends were trimmed by 1 base and 6 bases, with 19 bases remaining between them. The CDR3 has 17 residues. The germline CDR1 and CDR2 sequences are SGHKS and YYEKEE (reference sequence). The CDR3: CASSLHQGLRLDEKLFF. CDR3 coding DNA: TGTGCCAGCAGCTTGCATCAGGGTCTTCGTCTTGATGAAAAACTGTTTTTT.

This chain uses TRBV20-1 with TRBJ2-7, with a possible D match to TRBD1 (6 bases). V gave up 3 bases and J gave up 3 bases, with 18 bases separating them. CDR3 length equals 15 residues. Germline CDR1 and CDR2: DFQATT and SNEGSKA (reference sequence). CDR3 region: CSARPRQGGLYEQYF. CDR3 nucleotide sequence: TGCAGTGCTAGGCCCCGCCAAGGGGGTCTCTACGAGCAGTACTTC.

This clonotype was detected only a few times. The chain is built from TRBV20-1 and TRBJ2-1, with a possible D match to TRBD2 (5 bases). CDR3 length: 15 amino acids. Germline V gives CDR1 DFQATT, CDR2 SNEGSKA (reference sequence). V was trimmed by 1 base and J by 7 bases, leaving 17 bases between them. CDR3 sequence: CSARGSSQEVNEQFF. The DNA for the CDR3 is TGCAGTGCTAGAGGATCTAGCCAGGAGGTGAATGAGCAGTTCTTC.